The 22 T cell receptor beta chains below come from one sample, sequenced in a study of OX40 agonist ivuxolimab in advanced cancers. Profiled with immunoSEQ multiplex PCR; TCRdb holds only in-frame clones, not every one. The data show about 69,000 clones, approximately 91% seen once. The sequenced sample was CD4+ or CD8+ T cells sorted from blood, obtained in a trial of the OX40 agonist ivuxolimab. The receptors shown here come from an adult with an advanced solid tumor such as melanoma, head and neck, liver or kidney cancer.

In DNA form, the CDR3 reads TGTGCCAGCACCCTGGGGGAGTCTAGCGGCTATTTAACCGGGGAGCTGTTTTTT. It yields the protein CASTLGESSGYLTGELFF. The chain couples TRBV5-4 to TRBJ2-2; 7 bases are a match to TRBD2. V was pared by 6 bases and J by 5 bases, with 19 bases of the junction left unmatched. The CDR3 has 18 amino acids. Germline V gene lookup returns CDR1 SGHNT and CDR2 YYREEE (reference sequence).

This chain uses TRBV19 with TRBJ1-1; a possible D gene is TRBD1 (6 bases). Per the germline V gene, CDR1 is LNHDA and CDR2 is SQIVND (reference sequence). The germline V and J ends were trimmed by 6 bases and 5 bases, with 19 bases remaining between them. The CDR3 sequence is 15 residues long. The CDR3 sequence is CASRPRDTLNTEAFF. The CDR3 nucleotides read TGTGCCAGTAGACCTCGGGACACACTCAATACTGAAGCTTTCTTT. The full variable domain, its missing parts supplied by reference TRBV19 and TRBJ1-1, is DGGITQSPKYLFRKEGQNVTLSCEQNLNHDAMYWYRQDPGQGLRLIYYSQIVNDFQKGDIAEGYSVSREKKESFPLTVTSAQKNPTAFYLCASRPRDTLNTEAFFGQGTRLTVV.

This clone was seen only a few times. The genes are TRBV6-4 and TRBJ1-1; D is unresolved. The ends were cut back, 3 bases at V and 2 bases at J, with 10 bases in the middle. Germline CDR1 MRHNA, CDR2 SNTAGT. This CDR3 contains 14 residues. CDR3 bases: TGTGCCAGCAGTGAAGGACCGTTCAACACTGAAGCTTTCTTT. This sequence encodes CASSEGPFNTEAFF.

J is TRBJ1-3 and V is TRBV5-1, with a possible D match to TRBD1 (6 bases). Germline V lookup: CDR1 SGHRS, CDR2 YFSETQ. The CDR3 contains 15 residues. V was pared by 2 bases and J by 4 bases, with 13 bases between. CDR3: CASSLDYRVGNTIYF. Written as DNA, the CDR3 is TGCGCCAGCAGCTTAGATTACAGGGTGGGAAACACCATATATTTT. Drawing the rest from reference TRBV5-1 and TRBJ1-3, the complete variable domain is KAGVTQTPRYLIKTRGQQVTLSCSPISGHRSVSWYQQTPGQGLQFLFEYFSETQRNKGNFPGRFSGRQFSNSRSEMNVSTLELGDSALYLCASSLDYRVGNTIYFGEGSWLTVV.

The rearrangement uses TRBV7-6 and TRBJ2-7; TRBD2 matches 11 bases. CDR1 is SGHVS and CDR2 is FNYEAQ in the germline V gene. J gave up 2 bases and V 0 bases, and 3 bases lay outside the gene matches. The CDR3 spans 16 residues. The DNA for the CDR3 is TGTGCCAGCAGCTTAGCACTAGCGGGAGAGGCCTACGAGCAGTACTTC. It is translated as CASSLALAGEAYEQYF.

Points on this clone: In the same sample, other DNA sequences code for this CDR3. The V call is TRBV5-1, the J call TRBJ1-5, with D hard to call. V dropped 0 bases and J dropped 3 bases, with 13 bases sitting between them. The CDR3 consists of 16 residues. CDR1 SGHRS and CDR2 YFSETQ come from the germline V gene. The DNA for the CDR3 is TGCGCCAGCAGCTTGGCCGGGTCTAGCCCCAATCAGCCCCAGCATTTT. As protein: CASSLAGSSPNQPQHF.

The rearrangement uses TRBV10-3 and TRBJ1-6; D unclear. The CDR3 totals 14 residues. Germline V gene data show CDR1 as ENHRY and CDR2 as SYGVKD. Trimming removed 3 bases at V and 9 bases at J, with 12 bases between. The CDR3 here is CAISELSVSSPLHF. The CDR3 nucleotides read TGTGCCATCAGTGAACTCTCGGTTAGTTCACCCCTCCACTTT.

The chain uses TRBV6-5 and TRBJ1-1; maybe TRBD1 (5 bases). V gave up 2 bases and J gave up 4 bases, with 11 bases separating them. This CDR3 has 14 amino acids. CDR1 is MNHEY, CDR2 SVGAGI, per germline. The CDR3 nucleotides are TGTGCCAGCAGTTACCTAGGGGCGAGCACTGAAGCTTTCTTT. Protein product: CASSYLGASTEAFF.

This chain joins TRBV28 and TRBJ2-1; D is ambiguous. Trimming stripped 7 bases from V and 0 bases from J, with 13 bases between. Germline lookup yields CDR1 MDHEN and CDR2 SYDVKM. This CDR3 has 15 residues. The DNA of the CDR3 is TGTGCCAGCACTACGAGGAAGTTCTCCTACAATGAGCAGTTCTTC. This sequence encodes CASTTRKFSYNEQFF.

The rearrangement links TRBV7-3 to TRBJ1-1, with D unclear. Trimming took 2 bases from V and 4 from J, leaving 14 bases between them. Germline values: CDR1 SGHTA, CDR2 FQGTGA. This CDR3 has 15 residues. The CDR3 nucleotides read TGTGCCAGCAGCTTAGATTCCGGGCAATTCACTGAAGCTTTCTTT. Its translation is CASSLDSGQFTEAFF.

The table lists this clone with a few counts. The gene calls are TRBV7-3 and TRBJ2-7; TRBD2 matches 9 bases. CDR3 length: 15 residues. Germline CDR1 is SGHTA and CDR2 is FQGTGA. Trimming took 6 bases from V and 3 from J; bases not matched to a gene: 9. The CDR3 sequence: CASSLTSGPGYEQYF. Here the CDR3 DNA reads TGTGCCAGCAGTCTTACTAGCGGGCCGGGCTACGAGCAGTACTTC.

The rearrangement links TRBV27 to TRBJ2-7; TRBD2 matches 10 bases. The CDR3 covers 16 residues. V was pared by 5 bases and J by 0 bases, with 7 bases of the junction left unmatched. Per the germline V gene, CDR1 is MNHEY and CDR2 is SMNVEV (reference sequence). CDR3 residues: CASSPPLAGASYEQYF. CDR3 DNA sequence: TGTGCCAGCAGTCCCCCCCTAGCGGGGGCCTCCTACGAGCAGTACTTC.

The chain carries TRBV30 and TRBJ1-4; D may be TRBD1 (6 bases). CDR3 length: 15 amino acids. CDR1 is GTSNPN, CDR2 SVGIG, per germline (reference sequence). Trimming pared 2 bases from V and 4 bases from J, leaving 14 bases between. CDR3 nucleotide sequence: TGTGCCTGGAGTCCAGCAACAGGGCTTAATGAAAAACTGTTTTTT. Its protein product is CAWSPATGLNEKLFF.

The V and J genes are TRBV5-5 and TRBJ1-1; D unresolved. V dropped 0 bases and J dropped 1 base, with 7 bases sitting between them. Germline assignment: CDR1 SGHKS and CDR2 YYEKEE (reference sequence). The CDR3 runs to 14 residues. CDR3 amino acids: CASSLDQANTEAFF. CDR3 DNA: TGTGCCAGCAGCTTGGACCAGGCGAACACTGAAGCTTTCTTT. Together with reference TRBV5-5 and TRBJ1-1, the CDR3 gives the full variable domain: DAGVTQSPTHLIKTRGQQVTLRCSPISGHKSVSWYQQVLGQGPQFIFQYYEKEERGRGNFPDRFSARQFPNYSSELNVNALLLGDSALYLCASSLDQANTEAFFGQGTRLTVV.

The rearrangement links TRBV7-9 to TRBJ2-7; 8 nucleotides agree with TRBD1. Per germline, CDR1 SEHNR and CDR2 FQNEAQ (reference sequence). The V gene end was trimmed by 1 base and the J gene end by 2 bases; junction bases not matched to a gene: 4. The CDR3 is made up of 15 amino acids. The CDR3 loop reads CASSLEAGGPYEQYF. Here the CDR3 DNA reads TGTGCCAGCAGCTTAGAAGCAGGGGGCCCCTACGAGCAGTACTTC.

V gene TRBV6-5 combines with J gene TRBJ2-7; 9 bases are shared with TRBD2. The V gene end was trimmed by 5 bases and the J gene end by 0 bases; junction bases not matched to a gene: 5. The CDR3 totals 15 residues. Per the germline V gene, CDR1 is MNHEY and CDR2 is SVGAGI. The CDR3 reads CASSGGLASSYEQYF. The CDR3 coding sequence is TGTGCCAGCAGTGGCGGACTAGCGAGCTCCTACGAGCAGTACTTC.

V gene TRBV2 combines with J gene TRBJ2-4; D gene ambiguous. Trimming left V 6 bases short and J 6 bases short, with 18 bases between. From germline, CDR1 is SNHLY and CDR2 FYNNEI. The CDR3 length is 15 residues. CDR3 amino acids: CASSLTFDRTNIQYF. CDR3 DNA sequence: TGTGCCAGCAGCCTAACCTTCGACCGGACAAACATTCAGTACTTC.

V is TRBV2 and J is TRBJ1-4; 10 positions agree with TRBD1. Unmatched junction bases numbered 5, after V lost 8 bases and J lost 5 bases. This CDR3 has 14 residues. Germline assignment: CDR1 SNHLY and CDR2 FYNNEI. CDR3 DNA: TGTGCCAGCCACGGGACAGGGGAAAATGAAAAACTGTTTTTT. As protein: CASHGTGENEKLFF.

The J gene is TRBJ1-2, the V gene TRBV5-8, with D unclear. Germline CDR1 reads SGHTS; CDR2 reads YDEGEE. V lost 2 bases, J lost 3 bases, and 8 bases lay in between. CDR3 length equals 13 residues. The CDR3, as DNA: TGTGCCAGCAGCTTAAGGACGGACTATGGCTACACCTTC. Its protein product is CASSLRTDYGYTF.

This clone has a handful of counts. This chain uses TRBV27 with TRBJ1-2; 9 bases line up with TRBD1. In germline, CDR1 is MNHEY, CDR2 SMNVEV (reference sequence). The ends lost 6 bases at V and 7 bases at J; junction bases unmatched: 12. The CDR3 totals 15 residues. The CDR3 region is CASRGGDRALCGYTF. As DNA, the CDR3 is TGTGCCAGCAGGGGGGGGGACAGGGCGTTGTGTGGCTACACCTTC.

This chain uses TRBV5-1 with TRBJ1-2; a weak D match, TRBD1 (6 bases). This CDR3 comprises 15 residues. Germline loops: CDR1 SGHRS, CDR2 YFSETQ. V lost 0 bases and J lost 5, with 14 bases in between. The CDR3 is CASSLGGGAEYGYTF. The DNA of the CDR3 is TGCGCCAGCAGCTTGGGCGGGGGCGCAGAATATGGCTACACCTTC.

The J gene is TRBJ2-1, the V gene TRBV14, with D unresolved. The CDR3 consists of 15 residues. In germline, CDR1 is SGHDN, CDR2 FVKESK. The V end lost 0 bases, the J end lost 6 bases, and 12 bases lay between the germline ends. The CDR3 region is CASSQDPREANEQFF. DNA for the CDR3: TGTGCCAGCAGCCAAGACCCCAGAGAAGCCAATGAGCAGTTCTTC.